This entry lists 30 T cell receptor beta chains sequenced from one sample in a study of T cells in Graves' hyperthyroidism and ophthalmopathy. It was RNA transcripts that yielded the amplified TCR beta CDR3 regions. First-round RT-PCR with HTBI primers amplified the TCR CDR3 region. TCRdb re-called the multiplex PCR reads with MiXCR, one entry per CDR3 protein. The profile shows around 200,000 distinct CDR3 sequences, 15% to 20% of them singletons. The sequenced sample was blood. These TCRs come from a woman aged 45-65 years with Graves' hyperthyroidism.

This sequence joins TRBV12-3 or TRBV12-4 and TRBJ1-5; D is unclear. Trimming removed 3 bases from V and 7 bases from J, with 16 bases in between. The CDR3 length is 15 residues. The CDR3: CASSFFWRAKQPQHF. CDR3 nucleotide sequence: TGTGCCAGCAGTTTCTTCTGGAGGGCAAAGCAGCCCCAGCATTTT.

This clonotype was seen many times. V usage is TRBV6-1 and J usage is TRBJ2-7, with D unresolved. The CDR3 totals 10 residues. Germline lookup yields CDR1 MNHNS and CDR2 SASEGT. The ends were cut back, 5 bases at V and 4 bases at J, with 3 bases in the middle. CDR3 sequence: CASSRYEQYF. Here the CDR3 DNA reads TGTGCCAGCAGTAGATACGAGCAGTACTTC.

The chain employs TRBV18 and TRBJ1-5; D is undetermined. The CDR3 is made up of 14 amino acids. V was cut by 2 bases and J by 4 bases, with 9 bases left in between. Germline CDR1 and CDR2: KGHSH and LQKENI. CDR3 sequence reads: CASSPTPGNQPQHF. The CDR3, as DNA: TGTGCCAGCTCACCAACCCCCGGAAATCAGCCCCAGCATTTT.

This clonotype was picked up many times. The chain uses TRBV18 and TRBJ2-1, with 10 bases lining up with TRBD2. The CDR3 is 15 amino acids. Per germline, CDR1 KGHSH and CDR2 LQKENI. V shed 2 bases, J shed 10 bases, and the junction held 8 bases outside the gene matches. The CDR3, as DNA: TGTGCCAGCTCACCAAGCGGGGGGGTACGGAGGGAGCAGTTCTTC. It translates to CASSPSGGVRREQFF.

Comment on this clonotype: The junction departs from germline at one end; a sequencing error may be responsible. The chain recombines TRBV11-2 with TRBJ1-1, with D tentatively TRBD1 (5 bases). This CDR3 is 14 amino acids long. Germline-derived CDR1 and CDR2 are SGHAT and FQNNGV. The CDR3: CAGSETSGGTEAFF. CDR3 nucleotides: TGTGCCGGCAGCGAAACCTCTGGGGGCACTGAAGCTTTCTTT.

This clonotype was seen many times. The J gene is TRBJ2-7, the V gene TRBV12-3 or TRBV12-4; 8 bases align to TRBD1. This CDR3 is 13 amino acids long. The junction had 6 bases not matched to a gene; V was cut back by 7 bases and J by 4 bases. In DNA, the CDR3 is TGTGCCAGCACTGGACAGGGCTTTTACGAGCAGTACTTC. Its translation is CASTGQGFYEQYF.

This clonotype has a count of ten or more. The J gene is TRBJ1-2, the V gene TRBV6-5; D gene uncertain. The CDR3 extends over 13 amino acids. V was trimmed by 0 bases and J by 5 bases, leaving 7 bases between them. The germline CDR1 and CDR2 sequences are MNHEY and SVGAGI. The CDR3: CASSYSQFYGYTF. For the CDR3, the DNA is TGTGCCAGCAGTTACTCACAGTTTTATGGCTACACCTTC.

This clonotype has ten or more counts. This chain connects TRBV19 to TRBJ1-2; no clear D gene. The CDR3 has 14 residues. Germline assignment: CDR1 LNHDA and CDR2 SQIVND (reference sequence). V shed 10 bases and J shed 4 bases, with 19 bases lying between them. CDR3 DNA sequence: TGTGCCACTGCGGGCTCTCGGTGGTTCTATGGCTACACCTTC. Translating it yields CATAGSRWFYGYTF.

This clonotype was counted at least ten times. The chain has TRBV7-2 and TRBJ2-3; perhaps D is TRBD1 or TRBD2 (5 bases each). This CDR3 contains 16 residues. The V end was cut by 4 bases, the J end by 0 bases, with 14 bases between. Looked up from germline, CDR1 is SGHTA and CDR2 is FQGNSA. In nucleotides, the CDR3 is TGTGCCAGCAGCTCACAATCGTGGGGGAGCACAGATACGCAGTATTTT. Translating it yields CASSSQSWGSTDTQYF.

This clonotype was seen at least ten times. This chain joins TRBV14 and TRBJ2-7; a possible D gene is TRBD1 (6 bases). CDR3 length equals 14 residues. Trimming pared 4 bases from V and 3 bases from J, leaving 13 bases between. Looked up from germline, CDR1 is SGHDN and CDR2 is FVKESK. This CDR3 is CASSPGQPNYEQYF. The CDR3, as DNA: TGTGCCAGCAGCCCAGGACAGCCCAACTACGAGCAGTACTTC.

This clonotype was counted ten times or more. The chain combines TRBV6-6 with TRBJ1-2, with D perhaps TRBD1 (6 bases). From germline, CDR1 is MNHNY and CDR2 SVGAGI (reference sequence). The V and J ends lost 2 bases and 1 base respectively, with 11 bases between them. The CDR3 is 15 amino acids. CDR3 in DNA: TGTGCCAGCAGTTACCCCAGACAGGTTAACTATGGCTACACCTTC. As protein: CASSYPRQVNYGYTF.

This clonotype has at least ten counts. This chain uses TRBV6-1 with TRBJ1-1; tentative D call: TRBD1 (6 bases). The CDR3 totals 13 residues. Germline CDR1 and CDR2: MNHNS and SASEGT. Between the trimmed V and J ends, which lost 5 bases and 8 bases, there was a span of 15 bases. The chain's CDR3 is CASSSGTYREAFF. The CDR3 bases are TGTGCCAGCAGTTCTGGGACATACCGAGAAGCTTTCTTT.

This clonotype occurred many times. V gene TRBV7-2 combines with J gene TRBJ1-1; D call uncertain. Germline assignment: CDR1 SGHTA and CDR2 FQGNSA. The CDR3 is made up of 13 amino acids. The V end lost 1 base, the J end lost 8 bases, and 11 bases lay between the germline ends. In DNA form, the CDR3 reads TGTGCCAGCAGCTTAGTACTGGCGGCCGAAGCTTTCTTT. Translation gives CASSLVLAAEAFF.

This clonotype was detected ten times or more. CDR3 coding DNA: TGTGCCAGCAGCCTGCTCGAACAGGGGGCGAACACTGAAGCTTTCTTT. Amino acid sequence: CASSLLEQGANTEAFF. The rearrangement links TRBV9 to TRBJ1-1; 9 bases align to TRBD1. The V gene end was trimmed by 4 bases and the J gene end by 1 base; junction bases not matched to a gene: 8. Germline assignment: CDR1 SGDLS and CDR2 YYNGEE. This CDR3 has 16 amino acids.

This clonotype was counted ten times or more. This chain connects TRBV7-9 to TRBJ2-1; D uncertain. V gave up 1 base and J gave up 3 bases, with 10 bases separating them. The CDR3 sequence is 15 residues long. CDR1 and CDR2 from the germline V gene are SEHNR and FQNEAQ (reference sequence). CDR3 bases: TGTGCCAGCAGCTTAGATGCGCGGCTCTACAATGAGCAGTTCTTC. It yields the protein CASSLDARLYNEQFF.

In this sample, this clonotype turned up many times. V is TRBV13 and J is TRBJ1-4; possible D gene TRBD1, 6 bases. Germline CDR1 reads PRHDT; CDR2 reads FYEKMQ (reference sequence). CDR3 length: 14 residues. The V and J ends lost 8 bases and 5 bases respectively, with 15 bases between them. The CDR3 reads CASRSRGVNEKLFF. The CDR3 bases are TGTGCCAGCCGTTCCAGGGGTGTAAATGAAAAACTGTTTTTT.

This clonotype was seen ten or more times. The CDR3 coding sequence is TGTGCCAGCACCCCGACGGGATTCCCGGACGAGCAGTACTTC. This encodes CASTPTGFPDEQYF. This chain uses TRBV7-2 with TRBJ2-7; possible D gene TRBD2, 5 bases. V dropped 7 bases and J dropped 5 bases, with 18 bases sitting between them. This CDR3 region has 14 residues. The germline V gene encodes CDR1 SGHTA and CDR2 FQGNSA.

This clonotype was counted many times. The V gene is TRBV5-6, the J gene TRBJ2-7; 7 bases match TRBD2. V lost 7 bases, J lost 7 bases, and 14 bases stayed unmatched. This CDR3 is built from 14 residues. Looked up from germline, CDR1 is SGHDT and CDR2 is YYEEEE. Written as DNA, the CDR3 is TGTGCCAGCGCCGGAAAAGGGAGGGGTGTGGAGCAGTACTTC. This translates into CASAGKGRGVEQYF.

This clonotype was recorded a few times. V gene TRBV13 combines with J gene TRBJ2-7; 9 bases fit TRBD1. Germline trimming cut 4 bases from V and 3 bases from J; bases unmatched to any gene: 7. CDR1 is PRHDT, CDR2 FYEKMQ, per germline (reference sequence). This CDR3 comprises 15 residues. CDR3 sequence: CASSSRQGGVYEQYF. The CDR3 DNA sequence: TGTGCCAGCAGCTCCCGACAGGGGGGAGTCTACGAGCAGTACTTC.

There are many counts of this clonotype. The DNA of the CDR3 is TGCAGCGGCAATTCTGGTGGGGCCTACAATGAGCAGTTCTTC. Translating gives CSGNSGGAYNEQFF. The chain links TRBV29-1 to TRBJ2-1; D call uncertain. Trimming pared 7 bases from V and 2 bases from J, leaving 15 bases between. Germline-derived CDR1 and CDR2 are SQVTM and ANQGSEA. The CDR3 has 14 amino acids.

This clonotype was recorded many times. The chain joins TRBV2 to TRBJ1-2, with D tentatively TRBD1 (6 bases). This CDR3 region has 15 residues. CDR1 SNHLY and CDR2 FYNNEI come from the germline V gene. V was trimmed by 3 bases and J by 4 bases, leaving 15 bases between them. The CDR3, as DNA: TGTGCCAGCAGTGATCGGGGGCCCTACTTCTATGGCTACACCTTC. As protein: CASSDRGPYFYGYTF. Based on the CDR3 plus reference TRBV2 and TRBJ1-2, the full variable domain is EPEVTQTPSHQVTQMGQEVILRCVPISNHLYFYWYRQILGQKVEFLVSFYNNEISEKSEIFDDQFSVERPDGSNFTLKIRSTKLEDSAMYFCASSDRGPYFYGYTFGSGTRLTVV.

The CDR3 DNA reads TGTGCCAGCAGTCGGACAGGGGGCGCCCCGTTGGCTGGAAACACCATATATTTT. Amino acid sequence: CASSRTGGAPLAGNTIYF. The chain has TRBV5-4 and TRBJ1-3, with 11 bases fitting TRBD1. This CDR3 is built from 18 residues. V lost 5 bases and J lost 2; bases outside the gene matches: 12. Germline values: CDR1 SGHNT, CDR2 YYREEE (reference sequence).

This clonotype was detected only a few times. The rearrangement uses TRBV7-9 and TRBJ1-2; 7 bases align to TRBD1. The CDR3 contains 14 residues. Looked up from germline, CDR1 is SEHNR and CDR2 is FQNEAQ (reference sequence). Unmatched junction bases numbered 8, after V lost 3 bases and J lost 7 bases. The CDR3 loop is CASSFRGADRGYTF. CDR3 coding DNA: TGTGCCAGCAGCTTCAGGGGGGCCGATCGTGGCTACACCTTC. Supplemented by reference TRBV7-9 and TRBJ1-2, the full variable domain reads DTGVSQNPRHKITKRGQNVTFRCDPISEHNRLYWYRQTLGQGPEFLTYFQNEAQLEKSRLLSDRFSAERPKGSFSTLEIQRTEQGDSAMYLCASSFRGADRGYTFGSGTRLTVV.

There are many counts of this clonotype. This chain joins TRBV9 and TRBJ2-3; D may correspond to TRBD1 or TRBD2 (7 bases each). Germline V lookup: CDR1 SGDLS, CDR2 YYNGEE. V lost 4 bases and J lost 4, with 10 bases in between. The CDR3 runs to 13 residues. DNA of the CDR3: TGTGCCAGCAGCAGCGGGACAGCAGATACGCAGTATTTT. It specifies CASSSGTADTQYF.

This clonotype was seen repeatedly, ten times or more. This sequence joins TRBV7-6 and TRBJ1-1; no firm D call. The CDR3 totals 16 residues. V gave up 5 bases and J gave up 0 bases, with 16 bases separating them. The germline V gene encodes CDR1 SGHVS and CDR2 FNYEAQ. The CDR3 protein is CASSNNLPDMNTEAFF. DNA for the CDR3: TGTGCCAGCAGCAACAACCTACCTGACATGAACACTGAAGCTTTCTTT.

The chain is built from TRBV6-1 and TRBJ1-2; 9 bases align to TRBD1. V lost 5 bases and J lost 11; bases outside the gene matches: 3. Per germline, CDR1 MNHNS and CDR2 SASEGT. This CDR3 has 11 amino acids. The chain's CDR3 is CASSTGQGYTF. The CDR3 DNA reads TGTGCCAGCAGTACCGGACAGGGGTACACCTTC.

Ten or more counts support this clonotype. The gene calls are TRBV7-8 and TRBJ2-1, with 13 bases fitting TRBD2. This CDR3 comprises 17 residues. Per the germline V gene, CDR1 is SGHVS and CDR2 is FQNEAQ. V lost 6 bases and J lost 4; bases outside the gene matches: 9. CDR3 in DNA: TGTGCCAGCAGTCCGGGACTAGCGGGGTCTATGTACAATGAGCAGTTCTTC. This gives the protein CASSPGLAGSMYNEQFF.

This clonotype was seen at least ten times. The rearrangement joins TRBV5-1 to TRBJ1-2, with D maybe TRBD1 (6 bases). CDR3 length: 13 amino acids. Trimming took off 1 base at V and 8 bases at J, with 12 bases between the two ends. Looked up from germline, CDR1 is SGHRS and CDR2 is YFSETQ. The CDR3 protein is CASSLMAGVGYTF. The CDR3 nucleotides read TGCGCCAGCAGCTTGATGGCAGGGGTAGGCTACACCTTC.

There are many counts of this clonotype. The V and J genes are TRBV27 and TRBJ2-6; the D is unclear. With 5 bases removed from V and 0 bases from J, the gap between germline ends came to 8 bases. CDR3 size: 15 residues. In germline, CDR1 is MNHEY, CDR2 SMNVEV (reference sequence). The CDR3 region is CASSPNRSGANVLTF. The CDR3 nucleotides read TGTGCCAGCAGTCCCAACCGCTCTGGGGCCAACGTCCTGACTTTC. Variable domain in full (rest from reference TRBV27 and TRBJ2-6): EAQVTQNPRYLITVTGKKLTVTCSQNMNHEYMSWYRQDPGLGLRQIYYSMNVEVTDKGDVPEGYKVSRKEKRNFPLILESPSPNQTSLYFCASSPNRSGANVLTFGAGSRLTVL.

This clonotype was found a few times. As DNA, the CDR3 is TGCGCCAGCAGCCAAGGGGGACAACATAATTCACCCCTCCACTTT. Protein: CASSQGGQHNSPLHF. V and J are TRBV4-3 and TRBJ1-6; TRBD1 is a possible D gene (6 bases). Per the germline V gene, CDR1 is LGHNA and CDR2 is YSLEER. V lost 1 base and J 5 bases, leaving 9 bases between the germline ends. This CDR3 comprises 15 residues.